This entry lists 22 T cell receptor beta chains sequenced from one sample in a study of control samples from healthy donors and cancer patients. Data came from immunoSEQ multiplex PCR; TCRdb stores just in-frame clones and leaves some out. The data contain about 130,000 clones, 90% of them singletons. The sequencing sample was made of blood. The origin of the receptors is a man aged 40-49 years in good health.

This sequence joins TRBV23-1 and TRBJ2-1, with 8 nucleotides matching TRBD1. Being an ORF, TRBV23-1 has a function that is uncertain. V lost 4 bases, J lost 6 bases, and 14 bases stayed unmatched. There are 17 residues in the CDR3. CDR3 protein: CASSLFLWTGFFNEQFF. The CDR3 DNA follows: TGCGCCAGCAGTCTCTTTCTCTGGACAGGGTTCTTCAATGAGCAGTTCTTC.

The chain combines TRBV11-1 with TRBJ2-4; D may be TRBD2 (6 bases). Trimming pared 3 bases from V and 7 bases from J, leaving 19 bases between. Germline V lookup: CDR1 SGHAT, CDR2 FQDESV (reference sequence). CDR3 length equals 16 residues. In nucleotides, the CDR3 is TGTGCCAGCAGCTTTTTAACAGGAGGGGTCGGCAACATTCAGTACTTC. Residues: CASSFLTGGVGNIQYF.

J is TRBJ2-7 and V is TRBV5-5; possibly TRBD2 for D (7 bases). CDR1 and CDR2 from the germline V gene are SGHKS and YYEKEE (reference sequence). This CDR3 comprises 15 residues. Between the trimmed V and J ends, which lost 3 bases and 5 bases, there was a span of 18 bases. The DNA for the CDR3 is TGTGCCAGCAGCTGGGGGGGCCGGGGATGGGACGAGCAGTACTTC. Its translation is CASSWGGRGWDEQYF.

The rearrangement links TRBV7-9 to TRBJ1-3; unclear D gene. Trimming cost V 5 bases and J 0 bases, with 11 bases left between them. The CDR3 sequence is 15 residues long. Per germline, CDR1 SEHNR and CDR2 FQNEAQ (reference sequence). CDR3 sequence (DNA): TGTGCCAGCAGCGATGAACTGAGCTCTGGAAACACCATATATTTT. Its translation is CASSDELSSGNTIYF.

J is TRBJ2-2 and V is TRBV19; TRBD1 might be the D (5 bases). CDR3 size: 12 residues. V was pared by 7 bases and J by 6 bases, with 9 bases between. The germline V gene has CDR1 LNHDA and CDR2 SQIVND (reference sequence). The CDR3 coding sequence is TGTGCCAGTACGGCAGGGTCCGGGGAGCTGTTTTTT. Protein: CASTAGSGELFF.

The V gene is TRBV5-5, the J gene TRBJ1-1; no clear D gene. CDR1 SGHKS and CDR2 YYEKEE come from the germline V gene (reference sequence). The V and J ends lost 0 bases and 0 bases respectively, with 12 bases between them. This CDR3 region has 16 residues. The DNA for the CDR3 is TGTGCCAGCAGCTTGGGTATGGGCAGACTGAACACTGAAGCTTTCTTT. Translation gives CASSLGMGRLNTEAFF. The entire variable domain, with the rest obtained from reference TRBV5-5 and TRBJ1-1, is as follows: DAGVTQSPTHLIKTRGQQVTLRCSPISGHKSVSWYQQVLGQGPQFIFQYYEKEERGRGNFPDRFSARQFPNYSSELNVNALLLGDSALYLCASSLGMGRLNTEAFFGQGTRLTVV.

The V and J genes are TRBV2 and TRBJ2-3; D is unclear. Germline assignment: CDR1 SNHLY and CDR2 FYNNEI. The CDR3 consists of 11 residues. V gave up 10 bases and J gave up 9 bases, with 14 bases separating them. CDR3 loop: CANEVAGTQYF. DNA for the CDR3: TGTGCCAACGAGGTAGCAGGAACGCAGTATTTT.

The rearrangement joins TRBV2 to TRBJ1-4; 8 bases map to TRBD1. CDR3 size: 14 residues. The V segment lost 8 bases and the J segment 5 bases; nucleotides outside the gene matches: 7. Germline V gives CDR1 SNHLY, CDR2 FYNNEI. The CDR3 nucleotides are TGTGCCAGCCGGGACAGGCTAGGGAATGAAAAACTGTTTTTT. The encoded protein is CASRDRLGNEKLFF.

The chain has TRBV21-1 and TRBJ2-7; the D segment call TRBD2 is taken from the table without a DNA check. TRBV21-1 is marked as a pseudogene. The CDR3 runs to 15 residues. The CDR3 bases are TGTGCCAGCAGCAAAGAGCGGGGCCAACGGATCGAGCAGTACTTC. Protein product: CASSKERGQRIEQYF.

This chain's CDR3 is CASSFFERGAANTGELFF. As DNA, the CDR3 is TGTGCCAGCAGCTTTTTTGAGCGGGGGGCCGCGAACACCGGGGAGCTGTTTTTT. The chain couples TRBV7-8 to TRBJ2-2; 9 bases align to TRBD2. This CDR3 has 18 amino acids. Per germline, CDR1 SGHVS and CDR2 FQNEAQ. V lost 3 bases to trimming and J lost 0 bases; unmatched junction nucleotides: 8.

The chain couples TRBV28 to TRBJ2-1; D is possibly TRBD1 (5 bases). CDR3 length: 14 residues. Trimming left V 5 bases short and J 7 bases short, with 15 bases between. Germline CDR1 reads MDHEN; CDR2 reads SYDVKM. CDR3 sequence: CASSTPRRGNEQFF. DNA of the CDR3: TGTGCCAGCAGTACACCTAGAAGGGGTAATGAGCAGTTCTTC. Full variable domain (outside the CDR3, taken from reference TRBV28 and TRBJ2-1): DVKVTQSSRYLVKRTGEKVFLECVQDMDHENMFWYRQDPGLGLRLIYFSYDVKMKEKGDIPEGYSVSREKKERFSLILESASTNQTSMYLCASSTPRRGNEQFFGPGTRLTVL.

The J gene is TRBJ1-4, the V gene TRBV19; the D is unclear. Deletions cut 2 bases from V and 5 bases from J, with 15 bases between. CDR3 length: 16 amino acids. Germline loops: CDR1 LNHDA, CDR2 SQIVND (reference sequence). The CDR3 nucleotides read TGTGCCAGTAGTATAAAGAGGAGGGTACAGAATGAAAAACTGTTTTTT. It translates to CASSIKRRVQNEKLFF.

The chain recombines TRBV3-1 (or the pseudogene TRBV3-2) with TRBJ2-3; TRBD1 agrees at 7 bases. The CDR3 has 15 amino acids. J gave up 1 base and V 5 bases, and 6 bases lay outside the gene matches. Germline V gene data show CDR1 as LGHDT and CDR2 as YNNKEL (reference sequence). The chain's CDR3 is CASSVTGVGTDTQYF. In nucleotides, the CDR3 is TGTGCCAGCAGCGTAACAGGGGTAGGCACAGATACGCAGTATTTT.

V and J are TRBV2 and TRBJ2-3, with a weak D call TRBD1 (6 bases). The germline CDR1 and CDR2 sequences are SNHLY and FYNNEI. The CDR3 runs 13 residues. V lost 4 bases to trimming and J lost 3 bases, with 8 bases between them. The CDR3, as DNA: TGTGCCAGCAGTGTAACAGGGACAGATACGCAGTATTTT. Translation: CASSVTGTDTQYF.

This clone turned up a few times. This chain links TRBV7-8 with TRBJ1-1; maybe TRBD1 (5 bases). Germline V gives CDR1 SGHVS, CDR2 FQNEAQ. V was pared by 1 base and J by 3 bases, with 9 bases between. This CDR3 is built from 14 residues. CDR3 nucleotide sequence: TGTGCCAGCAGCTTAGTTGGAGGGGACACTGAAGCTTTCTTT. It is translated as CASSLVGGDTEAFF.

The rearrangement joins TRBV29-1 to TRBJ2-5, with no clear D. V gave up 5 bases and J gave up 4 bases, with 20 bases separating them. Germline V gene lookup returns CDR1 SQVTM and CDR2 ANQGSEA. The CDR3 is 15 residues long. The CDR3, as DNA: TGCAGCGTTCGAGAGTGGATCCTTCTCGGAGAGACCCAGTACTTC. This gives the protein CSVREWILLGETQYF.

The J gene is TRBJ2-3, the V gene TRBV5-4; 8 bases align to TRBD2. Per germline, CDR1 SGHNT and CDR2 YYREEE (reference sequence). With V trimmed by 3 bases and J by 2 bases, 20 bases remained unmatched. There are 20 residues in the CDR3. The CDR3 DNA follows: TGTGCCAGCAGCTCCCTGGTGGCCGAGAAAGCGGGGGCGATCACAGATACGCAGTATTTT. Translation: CASSSLVAEKAGAITDTQYF.

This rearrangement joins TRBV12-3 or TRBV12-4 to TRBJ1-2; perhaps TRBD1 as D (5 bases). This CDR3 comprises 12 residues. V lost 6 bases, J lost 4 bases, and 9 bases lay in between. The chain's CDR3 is CASSSGTYGYTF. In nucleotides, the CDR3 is TGTGCCAGCAGCTCTGGGACCTATGGCTACACCTTC.

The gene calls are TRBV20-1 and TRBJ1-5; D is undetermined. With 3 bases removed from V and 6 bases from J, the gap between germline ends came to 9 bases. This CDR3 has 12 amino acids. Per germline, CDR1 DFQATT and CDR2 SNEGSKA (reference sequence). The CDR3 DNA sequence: TGCAGTGCTAGTGGAGGAGGTCAGCCCCAGCATTTT. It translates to CSASGGGQPQHF.

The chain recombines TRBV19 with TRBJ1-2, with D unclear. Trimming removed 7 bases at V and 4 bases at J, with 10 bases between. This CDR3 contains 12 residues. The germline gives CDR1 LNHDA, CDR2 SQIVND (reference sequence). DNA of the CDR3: TGTGCCAGTAAGGCGTCGGGCTATGGCTACACCTTC. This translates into CASKASGYGYTF.

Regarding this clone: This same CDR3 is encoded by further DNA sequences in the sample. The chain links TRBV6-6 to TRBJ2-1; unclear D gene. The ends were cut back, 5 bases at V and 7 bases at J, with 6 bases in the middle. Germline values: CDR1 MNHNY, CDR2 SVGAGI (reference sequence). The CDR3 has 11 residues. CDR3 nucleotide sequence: TGTGCCAGCAGTCCCGGGAATGAGCAGTTCTTC. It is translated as CASSPGNEQFF.

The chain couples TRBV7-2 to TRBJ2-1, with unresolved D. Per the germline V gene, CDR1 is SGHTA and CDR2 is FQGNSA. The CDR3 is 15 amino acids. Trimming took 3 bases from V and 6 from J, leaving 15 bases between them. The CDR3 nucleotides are TGTGCCAGCAGCTTGGCTCATAGAAGTCCCAATGAGCAGTTCTTC. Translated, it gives CASSLAHRSPNEQFF. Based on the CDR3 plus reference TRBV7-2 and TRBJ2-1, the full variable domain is GAGVSQSPSNKVTEKGKDVELRCDPISGHTALYWYRQSLGQGLEFLIYFQGNSAPDKSGLPSDRFSAERTGGSVSTLTIQRTQQEDSAVYLCASSLAHRSPNEQFFGPGTRLTVL.